This T cell receptor beta chain emerged from a study of blood T cell repertoires in COVID-19. Under the authors' procedure: It was from reference gene primer amplification that nucleated cell counts were estimated. Measured with immunoSEQ multiplex PCR; TCRdb has only the in-frame clones, and not every one. D and trimming were read from the DNA, whereas the V and J calls and clone size are those reported in that table. This table holds 390,000 or so clones, 80% to 90% found once. Each participant's cohort was designated according to participant-reported clinical history. This CDR3 has 14 amino acids. The germline gives CDR1 GTSNPN, CDR2 SVGIG (reference sequence). V lost 1 base, J lost 10 bases, and 14 bases lay in between.

The TCR sequence derives from a man aged 18 to 29 who had recovered from COVID-19. Source material: PBMCs or T cells enriched from blood (not recorded which). The genes are TRBV30 and TRBJ1-6, with D possibly being TRBD1 (5 bases). Here the CDR3 reads CAWSGQSSRSPLHF. CDR3 bases: TGTGCCTGGAGTGGACAGTCGTCGAGGTCACCCCTCCACTTT. The variable domain in full, completed from reference TRBV30 and TRBJ1-6, reads SQTIHQWPATLVQPVGSPLSLECTVEGTSNPNLYWYRQAAGRGLQLLFYSVGIGQISSEVPQNLSASRPQDRQFILSSKKLLLSDSGFYLCAWSGQSSRSPLHFGNGTRLTVT.